These T cell receptor beta chains were read from a single sample in a study of cytomegalovirus exposure and HLA in healthy donors. This table comes from immunoSEQ multiplex PCR, and its TCRdb copy is limited to in-frame clones, with some not included. The table lists under 200,000 clones, 60% to 80% of them singletons. Sequenced input: PBMCs. These receptors were obtained from a man aged 60-69 years in good health and CMV-seronegative. The CDR3 runs from the conserved cysteine through the conserved F or W. D genes are given only for firm matches. Clone size is shown for a subset of rows, as once, few, many or a class of expanded clone.

v_gene	d_gene	j_gene	abundance	CDR3aa	CDR3nt
TRBV5-6	TRBD2	TRBJ2-1	NA	CASSLRAGGHHEQFF	TGTGCCAGCAGCTTGCGGGCGGGGGGGCATCATGAGCAGTTCTTC
TRBV5-1	NA	TRBJ1-4	NA	CASSLEVGGEKLFF	TGCGCCAGCAGCTTGGAGGTAGGGGGTGAAAAACTGTTTTTT
TRBV5-1	TRBD2	TRBJ2-7	NA	CASSSHYDRGGREQYF	TGCGCCAGCAGCTCCCACTACGACCGGGGGGGTCGCGAGCAGTACTTC
TRBV4-1	TRBD2	TRBJ2-2	NA	CASSQDGGSPGELFF	TGCGCCAGCAGCCAAGATGGCGGGAGCCCCGGGGAGCTGTTTTTT
TRBV2	TRBD2	TRBJ2-1	NA	CASSETSGDNEQFF	TGTGCCAGCAGTGAGACTAGCGGGGACAATGAGCAGTTCTTC
TRBV2	NA	TRBJ1-6	many	CASRMRREDFYNSPLHF	TGTGCCAGCAGGATGAGGCGGGAAGATTTCTATAATTCACCCCTCCACTTT
TRBV5-1	TRBD2	TRBJ2-1	NA	CASSLASGSINEQFF	TGCGCCAGCAGCTTGGCTAGCGGGAGTATCAATGAGCAGTTCTTC
TRBV2	NA	TRBJ2-2	few	CASSAPLNTGELFF	TGTGCCAGCAGTGCCCCCTTGAACACCGGGGAGCTGTTTTTT
TRBV29-1	NA	TRBJ2-7	NA	CSVEDRDYEQYF	TGCAGCGTTGAAGATCGGGACTACGAGCAGTACTTC
TRBV14	NA	TRBJ1-1	many	CASSQDLRGLDTEAFF	TGTGCCAGCAGCCAAGATCTGCGGGGTTTGGACACTGAAGCTTTCTTT
TRBV25-1	TRBD1	TRBJ2-7	NA	CASRGDRGVREQYF	TGTGCCAGCAGGGGGGACAGGGGGGTGAGAGAGCAGTACTTC
TRBV7-2	NA	TRBJ2-3	NA	CASSVQTGDTDTQYF	TGTGCCAGCAGCGTTCAGACGGGGGACACAGATACGCAGTATTTT
TRBV5-1	TRBD1	TRBJ2-3	NA	CASSLTGTGGSDTQYF	TGCGCCAGCAGCCTGACCGGGACAGGGGGATCAGATACGCAGTATTTT
TRBV7-9	TRBD2	TRBJ2-1	once	CASSILAGGTSYNEQFF	TGTGCCAGCAGCATACTAGCGGGAGGCACTTCCTACAATGAGCAGTTCTTC
TRBV29-1	TRBD2	TRBJ2-1	few	CSVAGTSGGNEQFF	TGCAGCGTTGCGGGGACTAGCGGGGGCAATGAGCAGTTCTTC
TRBV27	TRBD1	TRBJ1-5	NA	CASRKTGESNQPQHF	TGTGCCAGCAGAAAGACAGGGGAAAGCAATCAGCCCCAGCATTTT
TRBV7-8	NA	TRBJ1-2	NA	CASSPQGFKLYGYTF	TGTGCCAGCAGCCCCCAGGGGTTTAAGTTATATGGCTACACCTTC
TRBV4-2	TRBD2	TRBJ2-1	few	CASSQEPLAGARGNEQFF	TGTGCCAGCAGCCAAGAACCCCTAGCGGGGGCCAGGGGCAATGAGCAGTTCTTC
TRBV5-1	TRBD1	TRBJ1-4	NA	CASSGTGTTNEKLFF	TGCGCCAGCAGCGGGACAGGGACAACTAATGAAAAACTGTTTTTT
TRBV5-4	TRBD1	TRBJ1-2	few	CASSLAWTGSLRGGYPF	TGTGCCAGCAGCTTGGCGTGGACAGGGTCCTTACGGGGTGGCTACCCCTTC
TRBV25-1	NA	TRBJ1-1	NA	CASSEAGSMNTEAFF	TGTGCCAGCAGTGAAGCGGGGAGCATGAACACTGAAGCTTTCTTT
TRBV5-1	TRBD2	TRBJ2-7	few	CASSVLGGTYEQYF	TGCGCCAGCAGCGTGTTGGGGGGGACCTACGAGCAGTACTTC
TRBV28	TRBD1	TRBJ1-1	NA	CASSLGTVAFF	TGTGCCAGCAGTTTAGGGACAGTAGCTTTCTTT
TRBV28	TRBD2	TRBJ2-3	few	CASARLAGGMIADTQYF	TGTGCCAGCGCTAGACTAGCGGGAGGCATGATTGCAGATACGCAGTATTTT
TRBV27	NA	TRBJ1-6	NA	CASSLRNSPLHF	TGTGCCAGCAGTTTACGTAATTCACCCCTCCACTTT
TRBV7-2	TRBD1	TRBJ1-3	NA	CASSPQTGGFGNTIYF	TGTGCCAGCAGCCCCCAAACAGGGGGCTTTGGAAACACCATATATTTT
TRBV7-2	NA	TRBJ1-2	NA	CASSLPNYGYTF	TGTGCCAGCAGCTTACCGAACTATGGCTACACCTTC